Detailed here is one T cell receptor (beta chain). Its matching antigen is unknown. These data originate in a study of T cells after yellow fever vaccination. Study results and caveats: Although the secondary response was weaker, it peaked faster, at day 5 versus 15. Contamination of FACS-sorted repertoires by abundant clonotypes from the bulk population could occur. Most clones from primary vaccination resurfaced after the booster (under 97% CD4, approximately 88% CD8).

The CDR3 extends over 14 amino acids. Trimming removed 5 bases at V and 6 bases at J, with 17 bases between. The V gene's germline CDR1 is SGHTA and CDR2 FQGNSA. From the 5' RACE reads, TCRdb called clonotypes with MiXCR, one entry per CDR3 protein. The sample shows 500,000 to 700,000 distinct CDR3 sequences, around 21% of them seen only once. The sequence was obtained from a man between 25 and 39 years old who received the YFV17D yellow fever vaccine. The chain joins TRBV7-2 to TRBJ2-7, with D perhaps TRBD2 (5 bases). The sample here was PBMCs, taken 15 days after the yellow fever booster vaccination. CDR3 sequence reads: CASSPGQREIEQYF. The CDR3 coding sequence is TGTGCCAGCAGCCCTGGCCAGAGGGAGATCGAGCAGTACTTC.